Listed below are T cell receptor beta chains from one sample, sequenced in a study of OX40 agonist ivuxolimab in advanced cancers. Repertoires were generated with immunoSEQ multiplex PCR, while TCRdb's copy carries only in-frame clones and drops some. This table has 40,000 to 55,000 clones, approximately 85% appearing once. Source: CD4+ or CD8+ T cells sorted from blood, taken in a trial of the OX40 agonist ivuxolimab. Receptors originate from an adult with an advanced solid tumor such as melanoma, head and neck, liver or kidney cancer. The conserved cysteine and the conserved F or W are not part of the CDR3 here. Each record gives: J gene, V gene, CDR3 protein.

>TRBJ2-5|TRBV11-3
ASSLSRLGTQY
>TRBJ2-7|TRBV10-1
ASSEASGPYEQY
>TRBJ1-1|TRBV28
ASSLGREAEAF
>TRBJ1-1|TRBV30
AWSVNRAITEAF
>TRBJ2-5|TRBV6-4
ASSPREGARETQY
>TRBJ2-7|TRBV14
ASSRKNGLAGAPWDEQY
>TRBJ2-3|TRBV29-1
SAGESGDTQY
>TRBJ2-3|TRBV5-1
ASSSRPETTDTQY
>TRBJ2-7|TRBV18
ASSPTGNYEQY
>TRBJ1-5|TRBV28
ASSSRRQNYQPQH
>TRBJ2-7|TRBV7-2
ASSGQGVYEQY
>TRBJ2-7|TRBV28
ASSFHRINLNYEQY
>TRBJ1-2|TRBV29-1
SVEGGAVRYT
>TRBJ1-2|TRBV27
ASSLYGIGYT
>TRBJ2-7|TRBV4-1
ASSPEGRTYEQY
>TRBJ2-5|TRBV19
ASSLGTGQETQY
>TRBJ1-6|TRBV11-2
ASSPNEGANSPLH
>TRBJ2-5|TRBV27
ASSSHGQGETQY
>TRBJ2-5|TRBV6-6
ASSYTSGGKETQY
>TRBJ1-6|TRBV7-9
ASSQHAVRDSPLH
>TRBJ2-7|TRBV9
ASSVGNHGSSYEQY
>TRBJ1-2|TRBV7-9
ASAHPGTLIGYT
>TRBJ1-1|TRBV16
ASSHPGRRAVFAAF
>TRBJ1-1|TRBV30
AWTGARDTEAF
>TRBJ2-1|TRBV6-5
ASSNGLAGNIEQF
>TRBJ2-6|TRBV10-3
AISASSGANVLT